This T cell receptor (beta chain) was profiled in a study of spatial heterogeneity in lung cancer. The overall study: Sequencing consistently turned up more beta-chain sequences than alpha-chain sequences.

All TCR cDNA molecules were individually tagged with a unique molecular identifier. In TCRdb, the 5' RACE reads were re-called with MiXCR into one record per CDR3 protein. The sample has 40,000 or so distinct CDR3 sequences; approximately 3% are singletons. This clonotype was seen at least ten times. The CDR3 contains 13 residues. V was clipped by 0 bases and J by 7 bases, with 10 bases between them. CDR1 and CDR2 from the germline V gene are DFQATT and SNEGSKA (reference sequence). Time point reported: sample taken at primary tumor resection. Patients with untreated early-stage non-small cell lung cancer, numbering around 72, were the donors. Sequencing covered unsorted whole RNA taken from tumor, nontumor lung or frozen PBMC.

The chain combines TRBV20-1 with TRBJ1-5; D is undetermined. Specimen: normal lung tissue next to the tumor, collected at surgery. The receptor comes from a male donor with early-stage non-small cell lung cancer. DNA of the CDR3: TGCAGTGCTAGAGATTCTGTTCGGCAGCCCCAGCATTTT. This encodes CSARDSVRQPQHF.